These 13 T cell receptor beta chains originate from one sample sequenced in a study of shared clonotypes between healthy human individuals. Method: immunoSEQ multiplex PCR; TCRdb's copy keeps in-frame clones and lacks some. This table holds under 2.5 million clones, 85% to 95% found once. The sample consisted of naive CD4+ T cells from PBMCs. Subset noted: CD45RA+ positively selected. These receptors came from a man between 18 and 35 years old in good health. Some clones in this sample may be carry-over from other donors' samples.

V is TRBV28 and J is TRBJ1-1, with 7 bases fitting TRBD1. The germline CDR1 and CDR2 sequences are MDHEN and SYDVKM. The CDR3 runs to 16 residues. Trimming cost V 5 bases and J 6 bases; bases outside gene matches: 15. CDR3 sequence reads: CASSTPGGGIFAEAFF. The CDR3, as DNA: TGTGCCAGCAGTACCCCAGGGGGGGGGATCTTCGCTGAAGCTTTCTTT.

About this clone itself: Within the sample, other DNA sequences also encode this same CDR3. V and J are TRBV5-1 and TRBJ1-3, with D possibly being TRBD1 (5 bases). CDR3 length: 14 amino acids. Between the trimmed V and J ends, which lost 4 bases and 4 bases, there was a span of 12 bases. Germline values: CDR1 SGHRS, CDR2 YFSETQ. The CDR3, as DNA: TGCGCCAGCAGCGGACAAGGGGCGGGAAACACCATATATTTT. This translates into CASSGQGAGNTIYF.

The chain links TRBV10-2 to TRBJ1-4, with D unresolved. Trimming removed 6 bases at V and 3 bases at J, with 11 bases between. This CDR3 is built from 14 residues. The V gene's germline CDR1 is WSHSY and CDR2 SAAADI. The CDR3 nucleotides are TGCGCCAGCAGGAGGGAACAAGCTAATGAAAAACTGTTTTTT. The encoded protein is CASRREQANEKLFF.

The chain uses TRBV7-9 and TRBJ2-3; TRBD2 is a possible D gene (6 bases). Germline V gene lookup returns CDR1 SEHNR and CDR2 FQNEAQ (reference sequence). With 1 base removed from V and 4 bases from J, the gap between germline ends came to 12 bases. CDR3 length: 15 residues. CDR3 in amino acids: CASSLGQGGADTQYF. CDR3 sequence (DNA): TGTGCCAGCAGCTTAGGCCAGGGCGGGGCAGATACGCAGTATTTT.

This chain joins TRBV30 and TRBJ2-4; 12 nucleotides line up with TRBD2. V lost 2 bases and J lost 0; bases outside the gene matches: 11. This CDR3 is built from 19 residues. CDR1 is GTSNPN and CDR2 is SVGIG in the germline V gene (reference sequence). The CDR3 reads CAWSHLRTSGNLAKNIQYF. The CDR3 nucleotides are TGTGCCTGGAGTCACCTTAGGACTAGCGGGAACCTAGCCAAAAACATTCAGTACTTC.

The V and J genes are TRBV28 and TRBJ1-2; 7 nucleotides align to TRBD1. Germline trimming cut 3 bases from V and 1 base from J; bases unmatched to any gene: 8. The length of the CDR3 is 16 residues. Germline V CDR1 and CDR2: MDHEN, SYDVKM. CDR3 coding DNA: TGTGCCAGCAGTTTGGCAGGGGACAGAGATAACTATGGCTACACCTTC. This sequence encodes CASSLAGDRDNYGYTF.

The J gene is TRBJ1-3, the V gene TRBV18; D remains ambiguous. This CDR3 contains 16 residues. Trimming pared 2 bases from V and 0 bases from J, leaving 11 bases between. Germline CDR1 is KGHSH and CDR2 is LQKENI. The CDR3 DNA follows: TGTGCCAGCTCACCATCCACGGCCAGCTCTGGAAACACCATATATTTT. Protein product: CASSPSTASSGNTIYF.

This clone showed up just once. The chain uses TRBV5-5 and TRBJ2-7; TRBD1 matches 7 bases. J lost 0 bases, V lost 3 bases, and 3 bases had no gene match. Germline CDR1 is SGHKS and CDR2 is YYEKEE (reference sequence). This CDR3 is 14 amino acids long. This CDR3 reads CASSYWDSSYEQYF. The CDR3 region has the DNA TGTGCCAGCAGCTATTGGGACAGCTCCTACGAGCAGTACTTC.

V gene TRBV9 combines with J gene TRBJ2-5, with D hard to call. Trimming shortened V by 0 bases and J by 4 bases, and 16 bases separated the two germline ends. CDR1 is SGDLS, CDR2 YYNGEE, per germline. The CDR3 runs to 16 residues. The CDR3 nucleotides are TGTGCCAGCAGCGTAGGATCGCAGTATAGAGGAGAGACCCAGTACTTC. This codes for CASSVGSQYRGETQYF.

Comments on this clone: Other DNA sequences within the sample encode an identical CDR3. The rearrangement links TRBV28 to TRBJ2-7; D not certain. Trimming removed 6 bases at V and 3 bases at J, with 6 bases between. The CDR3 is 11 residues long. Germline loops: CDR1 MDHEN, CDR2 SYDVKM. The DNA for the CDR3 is TGTGCCAGCAGCGGCCTCTACGAGCAGTACTTC. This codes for CASSGLYEQYF.

The CDR3 DNA reads TGTGCCAGCAGCCGGACAGGGTACCAAGAGACCCAGTACTTC. As protein: CASSRTGYQETQYF. The chain carries TRBV2 and TRBJ2-5; 8 positions match TRBD1. Germline V gives CDR1 SNHLY, CDR2 FYNNEI. This CDR3 contains 14 residues. V was clipped by 6 bases and J by 0 bases; unmatched bases: 3.

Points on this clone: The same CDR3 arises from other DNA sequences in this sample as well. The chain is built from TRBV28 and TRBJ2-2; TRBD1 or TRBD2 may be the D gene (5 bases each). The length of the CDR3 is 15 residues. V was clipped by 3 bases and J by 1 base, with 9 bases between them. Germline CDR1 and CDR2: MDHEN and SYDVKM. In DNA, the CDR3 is TGTGCCAGCAGTTTTGGGGGTGAGAACACCGGGGAGCTGTTTTTT. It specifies CASSFGGENTGELFF.

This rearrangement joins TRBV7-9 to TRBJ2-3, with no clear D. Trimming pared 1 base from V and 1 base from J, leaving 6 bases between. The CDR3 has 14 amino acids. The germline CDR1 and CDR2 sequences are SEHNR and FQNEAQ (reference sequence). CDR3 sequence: CASSLGVGTDTQYF. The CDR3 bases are TGTGCCAGCAGCTTAGGGGTGGGCACAGATACGCAGTATTTT.